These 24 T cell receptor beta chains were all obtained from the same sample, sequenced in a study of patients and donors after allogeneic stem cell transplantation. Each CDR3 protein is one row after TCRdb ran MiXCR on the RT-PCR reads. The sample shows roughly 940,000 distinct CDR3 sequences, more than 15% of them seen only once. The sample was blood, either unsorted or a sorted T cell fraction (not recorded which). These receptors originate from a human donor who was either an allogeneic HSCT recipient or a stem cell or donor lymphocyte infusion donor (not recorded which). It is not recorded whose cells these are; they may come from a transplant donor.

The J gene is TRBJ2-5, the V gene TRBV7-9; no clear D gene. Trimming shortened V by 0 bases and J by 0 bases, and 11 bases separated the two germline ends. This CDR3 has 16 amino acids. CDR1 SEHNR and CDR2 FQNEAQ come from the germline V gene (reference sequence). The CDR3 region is CASSLAGQRNQETQYF. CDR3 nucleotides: TGTGCCAGCAGCTTAGCGGGCCAGCGAAACCAAGAGACCCAGTACTTC.

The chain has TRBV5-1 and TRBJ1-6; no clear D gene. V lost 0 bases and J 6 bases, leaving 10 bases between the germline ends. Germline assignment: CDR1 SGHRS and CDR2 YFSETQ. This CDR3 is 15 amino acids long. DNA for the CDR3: TGCGCCAGCAGCTTGGCCGGGGTTGGTAATTCACCCCTCCACTTT. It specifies CASSLAGVGNSPLHF.

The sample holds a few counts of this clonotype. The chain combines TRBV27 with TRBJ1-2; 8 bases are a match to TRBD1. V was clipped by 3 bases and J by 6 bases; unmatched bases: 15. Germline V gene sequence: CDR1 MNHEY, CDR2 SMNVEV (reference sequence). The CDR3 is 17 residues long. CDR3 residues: CASSLRGLDRVRNGYTF. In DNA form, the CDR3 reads TGTGCCAGCAGTTTGAGGGGGTTGGACAGGGTACGAAATGGCTACACCTTC.

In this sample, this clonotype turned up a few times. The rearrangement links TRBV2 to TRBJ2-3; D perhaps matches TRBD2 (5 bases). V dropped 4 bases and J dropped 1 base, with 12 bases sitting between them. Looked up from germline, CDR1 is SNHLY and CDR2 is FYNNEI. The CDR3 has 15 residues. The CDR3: CASSGGGIRTDTQYF. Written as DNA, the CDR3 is TGTGCCAGCAGTGGTGGAGGAATCCGCACAGATACGCAGTATTTT.

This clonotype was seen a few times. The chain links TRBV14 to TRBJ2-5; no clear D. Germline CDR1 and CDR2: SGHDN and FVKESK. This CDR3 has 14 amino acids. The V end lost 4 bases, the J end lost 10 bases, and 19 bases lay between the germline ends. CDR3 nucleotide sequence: TGTGCCAGCAGCCTTTGGGCGAAGTCTCCGGGCCAGTACTTC. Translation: CASSLWAKSPGQYF.

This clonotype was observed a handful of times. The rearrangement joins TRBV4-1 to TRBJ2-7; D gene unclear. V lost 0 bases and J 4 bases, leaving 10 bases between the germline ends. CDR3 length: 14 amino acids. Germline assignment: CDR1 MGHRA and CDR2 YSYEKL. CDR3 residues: CASSQDLSRYEQYF. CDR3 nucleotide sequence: TGCGCCAGCAGCCAAGATCTGAGCCGGTACGAGCAGTACTTC.

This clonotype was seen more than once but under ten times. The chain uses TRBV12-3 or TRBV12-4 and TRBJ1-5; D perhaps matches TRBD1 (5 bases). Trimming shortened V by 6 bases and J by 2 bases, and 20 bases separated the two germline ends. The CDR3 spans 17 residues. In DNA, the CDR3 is TGTGCCAGCAGGGCCGGGACCGCAATAAGGGGCAATCAGCCCCAGCATTTT. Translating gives CASRAGTAIRGNQPQHF.

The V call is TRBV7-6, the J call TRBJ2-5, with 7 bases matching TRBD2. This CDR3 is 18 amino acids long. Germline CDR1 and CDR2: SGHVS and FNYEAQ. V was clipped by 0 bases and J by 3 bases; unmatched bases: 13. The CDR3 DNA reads TGTGCCAGCAGCTTAGCGTACCGCCGCAGGGCGGGGGAAGAGACCCAGTACTTC. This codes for CASSLAYRRRAGEETQYF. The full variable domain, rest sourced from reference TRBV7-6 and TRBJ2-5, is GAGVSQSPRYKVTKRGQDVALRCDPISGHVSLYWYRQALGQGPEFLTYFNYEAQQDKSGLPNDRFSAERPEGSISTLTIQRTEQRDSAMYRCASSLAYRRRAGEETQYFGPGTRLLVL.

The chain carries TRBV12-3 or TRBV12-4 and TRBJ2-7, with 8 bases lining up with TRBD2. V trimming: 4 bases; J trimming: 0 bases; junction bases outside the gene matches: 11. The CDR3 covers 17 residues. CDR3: CASSSKSGSTPSYEQYF. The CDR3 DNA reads TGTGCCAGCAGTTCTAAAAGCGGGAGCACCCCCTCCTACGAGCAGTACTTC.

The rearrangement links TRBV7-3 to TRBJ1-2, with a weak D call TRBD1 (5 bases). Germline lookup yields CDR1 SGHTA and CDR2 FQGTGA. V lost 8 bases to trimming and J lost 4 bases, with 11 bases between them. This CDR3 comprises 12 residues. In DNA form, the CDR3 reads TGTGCCAGCTGTGGGGGATTCTATGGCTACACCTTC. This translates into CASCGGFYGYTF. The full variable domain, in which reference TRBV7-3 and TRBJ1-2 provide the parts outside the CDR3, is GAGVSQTPSNKVTEKGKYVELRCDPISGHTALYWYRQSLGQGPEFLIYFQGTGAADDSGLPNDRFFAVRPEGSVSTLKIQRTERGDSAVYLCASCGGFYGYTFGSGTRLTVV.

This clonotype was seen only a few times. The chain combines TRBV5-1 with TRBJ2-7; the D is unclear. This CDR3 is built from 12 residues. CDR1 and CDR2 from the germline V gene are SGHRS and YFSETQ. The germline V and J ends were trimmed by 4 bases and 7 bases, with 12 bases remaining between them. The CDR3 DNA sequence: TGCGCCAGCAGCGGCACACCTCAAGAGCAGTACTTC. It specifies CASSGTPQEQYF.

The CDR3 DNA follows: TGTGCCAGCAGTTACATTGGGGCCCAAAAGGATACGCAGTATTTT. Translated, it gives CASSYIGAQKDTQYF. The gene calls are TRBV6-5 and TRBJ2-3, with D maybe TRBD1 (5 bases). The CDR3 extends over 15 amino acids. V dropped 2 bases and J dropped 6 bases, with 15 bases sitting between them. The germline V gene encodes CDR1 MNHEY and CDR2 SVGAGI.

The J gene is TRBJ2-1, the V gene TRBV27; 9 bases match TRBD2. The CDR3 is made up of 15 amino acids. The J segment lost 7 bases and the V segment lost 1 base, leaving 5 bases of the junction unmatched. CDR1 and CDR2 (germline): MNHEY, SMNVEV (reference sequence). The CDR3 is CASSLYAGGRNEQFF. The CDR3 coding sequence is TGTGCCAGCAGTTTATACGCGGGAGGGCGTAATGAGCAGTTCTTC.

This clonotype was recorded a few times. Here the CDR3 reads CSASIGQVAYEQYF. The CDR3 nucleotides read TGCAGTGCTAGTATAGGACAGGTTGCCTACGAGCAGTACTTC. The gene calls are TRBV20-1 and TRBJ2-7; 7 positions match TRBD1. V was pared by 3 bases and J by 2 bases, with 7 bases of the junction left unmatched. CDR1 DFQATT and CDR2 SNEGSKA come from the germline V gene (reference sequence). The CDR3 sequence is 14 residues long.

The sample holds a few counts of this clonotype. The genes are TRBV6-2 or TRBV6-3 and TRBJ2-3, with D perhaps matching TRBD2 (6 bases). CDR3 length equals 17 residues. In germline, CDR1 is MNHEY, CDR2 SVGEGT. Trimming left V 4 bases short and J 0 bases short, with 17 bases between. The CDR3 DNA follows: TGTGCCAGCAGTTTTAATGGAGCGGGTTCTAGCACAGATACGCAGTATTTT. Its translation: CASSFNGAGSSTDTQYF.

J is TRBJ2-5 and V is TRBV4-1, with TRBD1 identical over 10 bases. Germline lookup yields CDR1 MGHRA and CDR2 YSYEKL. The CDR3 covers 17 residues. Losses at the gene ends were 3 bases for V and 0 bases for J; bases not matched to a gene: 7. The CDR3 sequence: CASSHPRDRGNQETQYF. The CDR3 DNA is TGCGCCAGCAGCCACCCCCGGGACAGGGGAAACCAAGAGACCCAGTACTTC.

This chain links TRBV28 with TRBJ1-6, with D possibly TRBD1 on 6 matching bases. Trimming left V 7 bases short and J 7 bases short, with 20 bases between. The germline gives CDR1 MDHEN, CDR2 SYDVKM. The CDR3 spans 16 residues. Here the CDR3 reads CASNQNRAQGNSPLHF. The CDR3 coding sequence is TGTGCCAGCAACCAGAACAGGGCTCAAGGAAATTCACCCCTCCACTTT.

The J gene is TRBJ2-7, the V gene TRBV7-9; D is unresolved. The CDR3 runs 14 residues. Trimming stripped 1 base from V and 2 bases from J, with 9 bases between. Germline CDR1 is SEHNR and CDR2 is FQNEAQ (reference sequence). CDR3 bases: TGTGCCAGCAGCTTAGACAGCTATGCCTACGAGCAGTACTTC. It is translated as CASSLDSYAYEQYF.

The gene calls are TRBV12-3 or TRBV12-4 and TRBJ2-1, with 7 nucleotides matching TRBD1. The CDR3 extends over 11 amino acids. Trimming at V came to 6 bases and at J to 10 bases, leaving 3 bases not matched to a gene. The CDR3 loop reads CASRLDREQFF. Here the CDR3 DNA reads TGTGCCAGCAGACTGGACAGGGAGCAGTTCTTC.

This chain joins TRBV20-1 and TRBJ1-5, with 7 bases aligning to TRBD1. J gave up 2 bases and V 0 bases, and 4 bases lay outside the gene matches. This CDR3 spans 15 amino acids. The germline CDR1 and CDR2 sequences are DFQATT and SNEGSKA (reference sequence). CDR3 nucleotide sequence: TGCAGTGCTAGAGATTTAGGGGGCGGCAATCAGCCCCAGCATTTT. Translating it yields CSARDLGGGNQPQHF.

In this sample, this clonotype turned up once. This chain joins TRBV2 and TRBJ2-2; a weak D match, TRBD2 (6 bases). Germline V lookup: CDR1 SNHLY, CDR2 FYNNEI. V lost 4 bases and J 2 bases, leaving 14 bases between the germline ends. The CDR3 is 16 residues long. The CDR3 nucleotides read TGTGCCAGCAGTGTTTGGAGGGGAGGAAACACCGGGGAGCTGTTTTTT. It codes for CASSVWRGGNTGELFF.

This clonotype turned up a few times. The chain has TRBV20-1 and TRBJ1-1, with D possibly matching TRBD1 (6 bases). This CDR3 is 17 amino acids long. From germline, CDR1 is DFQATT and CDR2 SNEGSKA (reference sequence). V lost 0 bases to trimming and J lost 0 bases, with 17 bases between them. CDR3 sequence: CSARDQGGGIMNTEAFF. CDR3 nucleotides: TGCAGTGCTAGAGATCAAGGGGGGGGGATTATGAACACTGAAGCTTTCTTT.

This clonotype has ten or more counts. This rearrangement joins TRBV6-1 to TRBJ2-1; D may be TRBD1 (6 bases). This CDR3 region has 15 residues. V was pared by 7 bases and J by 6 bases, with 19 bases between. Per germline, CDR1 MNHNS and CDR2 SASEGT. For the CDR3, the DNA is TGTGCCAGCAAGAGTCTAGGCCAGGGGAGCAATGAGCAGTTCTTC. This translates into CASKSLGQGSNEQFF.

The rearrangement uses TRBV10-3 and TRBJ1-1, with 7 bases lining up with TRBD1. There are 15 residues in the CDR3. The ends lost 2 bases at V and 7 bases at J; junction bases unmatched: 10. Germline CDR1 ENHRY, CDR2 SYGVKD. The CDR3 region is CAISEGQEGAGEAFF. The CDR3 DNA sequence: TGTGCCATCAGTGAGGGACAGGAGGGGGCGGGTGAAGCTTTCTTT.